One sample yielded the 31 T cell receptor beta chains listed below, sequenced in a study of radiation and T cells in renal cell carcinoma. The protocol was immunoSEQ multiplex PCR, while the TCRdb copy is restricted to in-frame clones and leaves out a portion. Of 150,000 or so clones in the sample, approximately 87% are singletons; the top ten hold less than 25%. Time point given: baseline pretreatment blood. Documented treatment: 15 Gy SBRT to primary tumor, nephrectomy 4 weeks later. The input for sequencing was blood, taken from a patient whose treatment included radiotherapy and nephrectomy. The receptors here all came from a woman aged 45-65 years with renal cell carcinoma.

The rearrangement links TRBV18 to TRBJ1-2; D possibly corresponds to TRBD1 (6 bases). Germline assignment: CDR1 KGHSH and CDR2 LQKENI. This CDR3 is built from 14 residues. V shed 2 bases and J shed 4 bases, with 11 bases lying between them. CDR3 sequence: CASSPATGVYGYTF. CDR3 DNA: TGTGCCAGCTCACCAGCGACAGGCGTCTATGGCTACACCTTC.

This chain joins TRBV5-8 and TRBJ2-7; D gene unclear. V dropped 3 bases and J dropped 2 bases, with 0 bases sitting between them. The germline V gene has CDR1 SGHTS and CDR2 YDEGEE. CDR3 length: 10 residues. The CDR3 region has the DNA TGTGCCAGCAGCTCCTACGAGCAGTACTTC. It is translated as CASSSYEQYF.

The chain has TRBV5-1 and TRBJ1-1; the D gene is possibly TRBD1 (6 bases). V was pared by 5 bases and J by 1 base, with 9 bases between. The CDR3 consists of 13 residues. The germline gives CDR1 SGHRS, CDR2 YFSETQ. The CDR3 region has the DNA TGCGCCAGCAGAAAGGACAGGAACACTGAAGCTTTCTTT. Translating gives CASRKDRNTEAFF.

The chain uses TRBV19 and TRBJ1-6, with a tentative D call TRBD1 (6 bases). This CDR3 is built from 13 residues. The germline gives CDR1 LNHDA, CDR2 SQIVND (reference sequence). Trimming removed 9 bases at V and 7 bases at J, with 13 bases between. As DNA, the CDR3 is TGTGCCAGCACGGGGGCCCCAAATTCACCCCTCCACTTT. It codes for CASTGAPNSPLHF.

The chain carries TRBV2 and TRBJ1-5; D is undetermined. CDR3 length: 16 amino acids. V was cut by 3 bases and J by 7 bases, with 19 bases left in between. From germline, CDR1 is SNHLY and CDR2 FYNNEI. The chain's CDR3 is CASSDSRVPGRQPQHF. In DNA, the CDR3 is TGTGCCAGCAGTGATTCCCGGGTCCCAGGAAGGCAGCCCCAGCATTTT.

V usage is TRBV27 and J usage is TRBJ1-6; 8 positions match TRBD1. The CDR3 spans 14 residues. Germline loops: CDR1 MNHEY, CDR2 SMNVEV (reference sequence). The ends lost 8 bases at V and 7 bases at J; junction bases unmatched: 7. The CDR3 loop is CASRTGSLNSPLHF. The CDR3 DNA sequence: TGTGCCAGCCGGACAGGGTCCCTCAATTCACCCCTCCACTTT.

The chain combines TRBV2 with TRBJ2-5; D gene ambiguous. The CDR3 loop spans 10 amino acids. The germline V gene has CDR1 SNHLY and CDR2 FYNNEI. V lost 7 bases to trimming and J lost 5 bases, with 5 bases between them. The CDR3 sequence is CASMAETQYF. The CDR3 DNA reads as TGTGCCAGCATGGCGGAGACCCAGTACTTC. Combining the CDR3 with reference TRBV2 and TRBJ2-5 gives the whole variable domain EPEVTQTPSHQVTQMGQEVILRCVPISNHLYFYWYRQILGQKVEFLVSFYNNEISEKSEIFDDQFSVERPDGSNFTLKIRSTKLEDSAMYFCASMAETQYFGPGTRLLVL.

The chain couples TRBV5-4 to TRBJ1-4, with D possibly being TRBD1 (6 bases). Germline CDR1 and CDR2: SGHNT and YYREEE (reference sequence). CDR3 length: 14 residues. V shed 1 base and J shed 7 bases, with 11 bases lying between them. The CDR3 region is CASSLRGGGEKLFF. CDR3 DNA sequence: TGTGCCAGCAGCTTGAGGGGGGGCGGTGAAAAACTGTTTTTT. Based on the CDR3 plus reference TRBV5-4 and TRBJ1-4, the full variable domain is ETGVTQSPTHLIKTRGQQVTLRCSSQSGHNTVSWYQQALGQGPQFIFQYYREEENGRGNFPPRFSGLQFPNYSSELNVNALELDDSALYLCASSLRGGGEKLFFGSGTQLSVL.

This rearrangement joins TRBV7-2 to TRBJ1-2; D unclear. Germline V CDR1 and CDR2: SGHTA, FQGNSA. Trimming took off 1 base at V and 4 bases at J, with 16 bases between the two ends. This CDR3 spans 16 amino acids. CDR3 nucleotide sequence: TGTGCCAGCAGCTTAGGGTCCGGTTCCGGTGGCTATGGCTACACCTTC. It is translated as CASSLGSGSGGYGYTF.

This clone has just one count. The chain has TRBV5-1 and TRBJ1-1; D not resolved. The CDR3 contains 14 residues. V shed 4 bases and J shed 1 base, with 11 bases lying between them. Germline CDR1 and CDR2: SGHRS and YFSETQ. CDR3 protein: CASSPRAGNTEAFF. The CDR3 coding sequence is TGCGCCAGCAGCCCTCGGGCGGGGAACACTGAAGCTTTCTTT. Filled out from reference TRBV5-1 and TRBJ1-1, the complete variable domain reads KAGVTQTPRYLIKTRGQQVTLSCSPISGHRSVSWYQQTPGQGLQFLFEYFSETQRNKGNFPGRFSGRQFSNSRSEMNVSTLELGDSALYLCASSPRAGNTEAFFGQGTRLTVV.

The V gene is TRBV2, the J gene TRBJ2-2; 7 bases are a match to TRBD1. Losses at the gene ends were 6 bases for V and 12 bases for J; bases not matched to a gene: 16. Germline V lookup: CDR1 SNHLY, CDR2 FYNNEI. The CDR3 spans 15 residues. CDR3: CASRVTGWGQSKLFF. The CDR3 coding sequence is TGTGCCAGCAGGGTGACAGGGTGGGGGCAGTCGAAGCTGTTTTTT. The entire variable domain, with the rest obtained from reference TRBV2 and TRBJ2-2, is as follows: EPEVTQTPSHQVTQMGQEVILRCVPISNHLYFYWYRQILGQKVEFLVSFYNNEISEKSEIFDDQFSVERPDGSNFTLKIRSTKLEDSAMYFCASRVTGWGQSKLFFGEGSRLTVL.

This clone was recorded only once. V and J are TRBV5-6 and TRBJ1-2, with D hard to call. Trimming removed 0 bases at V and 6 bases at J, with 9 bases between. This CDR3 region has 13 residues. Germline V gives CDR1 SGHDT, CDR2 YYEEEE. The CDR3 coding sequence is TGTGCCAGCAGCTTGGTTTCTCCCAATGGCTACACCTTC. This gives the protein CASSLVSPNGYTF.

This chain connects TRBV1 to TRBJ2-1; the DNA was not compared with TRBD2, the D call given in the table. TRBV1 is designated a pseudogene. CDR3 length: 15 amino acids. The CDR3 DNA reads TGCACCAGCAGCCAAACTAGCGGGGGCTTCTATGAGCAGTTCTTC. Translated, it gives CTSSQTSGGFYEQFF.

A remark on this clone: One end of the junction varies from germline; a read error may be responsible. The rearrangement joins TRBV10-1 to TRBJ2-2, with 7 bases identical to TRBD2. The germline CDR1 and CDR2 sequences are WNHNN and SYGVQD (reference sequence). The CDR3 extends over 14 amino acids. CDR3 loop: CATSREGNTGELFF. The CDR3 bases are TGCGCCACCAGTAGGGAGGGGAACACCGGGGAGCTGTTTTTT.

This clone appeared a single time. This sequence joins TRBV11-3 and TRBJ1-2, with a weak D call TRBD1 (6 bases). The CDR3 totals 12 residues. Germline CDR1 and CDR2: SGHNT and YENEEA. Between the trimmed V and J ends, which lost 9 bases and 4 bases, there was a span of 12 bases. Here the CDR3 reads CARKKTGYGYTF. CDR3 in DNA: TGTGCCAGGAAAAAGACAGGCTATGGCTACACCTTC. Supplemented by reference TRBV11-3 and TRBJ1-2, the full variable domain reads EAGVVQSPRYKIIEKKQPVAFWCNPISGHNTLYWYLQNLGQGPELLIRYENEEAVDDSQLPKDRFSAERLKGVDSTLKIQPAELGDSAVYLCARKKTGYGYTFGSGTRLTVV.

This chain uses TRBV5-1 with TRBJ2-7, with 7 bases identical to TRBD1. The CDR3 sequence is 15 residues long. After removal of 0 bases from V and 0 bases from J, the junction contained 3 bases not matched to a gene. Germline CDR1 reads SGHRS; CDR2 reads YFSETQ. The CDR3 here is CASSLGDSSSYEQYF. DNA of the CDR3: TGCGCCAGCAGCTTGGGGGACAGTAGCTCCTACGAGCAGTACTTC.

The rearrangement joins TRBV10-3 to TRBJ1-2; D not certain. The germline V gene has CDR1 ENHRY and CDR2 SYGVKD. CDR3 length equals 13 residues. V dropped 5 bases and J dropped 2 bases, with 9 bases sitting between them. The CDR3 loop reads CAISQGLNYGYTF. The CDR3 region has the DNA TGTGCCATCAGTCAAGGACTGAACTATGGCTACACCTTC.

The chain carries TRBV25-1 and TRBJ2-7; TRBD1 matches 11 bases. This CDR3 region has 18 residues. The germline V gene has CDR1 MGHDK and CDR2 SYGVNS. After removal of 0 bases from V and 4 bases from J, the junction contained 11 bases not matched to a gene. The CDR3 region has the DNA TGTGCCAGCAGTGAATATGAACCCGGGGACAGGGGGGGATACGAGCAGTACTTC. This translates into CASSEYEPGDRGGYEQYF.

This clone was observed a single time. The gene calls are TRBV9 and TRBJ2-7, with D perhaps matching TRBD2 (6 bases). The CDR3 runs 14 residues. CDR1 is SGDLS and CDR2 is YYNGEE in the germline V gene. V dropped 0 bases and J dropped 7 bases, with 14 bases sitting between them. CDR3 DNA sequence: TGTGCCAGCAGCGTAGCCAGCAGTGGAGGGGAGCAGTACTTC. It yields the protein CASSVASSGGEQYF. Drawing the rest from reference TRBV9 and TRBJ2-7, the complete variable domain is DSGVTQTPKHLITATGQRVTLRCSPRSGDLSVYWYQQSLDQGLQFLIQYYNGEERAKGNILERFSAQQFPDLHSELNLSSLELGDSALYFCASSVASSGGEQYFGPGTRLTVT.

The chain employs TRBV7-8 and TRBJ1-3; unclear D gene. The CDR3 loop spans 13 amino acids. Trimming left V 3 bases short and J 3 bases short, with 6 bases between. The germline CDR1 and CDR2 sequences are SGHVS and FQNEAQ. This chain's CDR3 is CASSFRFGNTIYF. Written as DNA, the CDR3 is TGTGCCAGCAGCTTCCGATTTGGAAACACCATATATTTT.

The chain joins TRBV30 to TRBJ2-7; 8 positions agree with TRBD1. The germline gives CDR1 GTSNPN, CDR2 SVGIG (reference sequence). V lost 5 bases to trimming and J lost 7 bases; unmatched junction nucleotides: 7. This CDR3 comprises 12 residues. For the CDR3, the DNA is TGTGCCTGGGGTGGACAGGGTAGAGAGCAGTACTTC. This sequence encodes CAWGGQGREQYF.

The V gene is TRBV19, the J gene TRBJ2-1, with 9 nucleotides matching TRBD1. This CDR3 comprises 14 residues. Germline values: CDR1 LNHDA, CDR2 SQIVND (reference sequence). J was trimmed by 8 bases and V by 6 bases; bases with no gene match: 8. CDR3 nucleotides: TGTGCCAGTAGGCTAGGGACAGGGCTGGATGAGCAGTTCTTC. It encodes CASRLGTGLDEQFF.

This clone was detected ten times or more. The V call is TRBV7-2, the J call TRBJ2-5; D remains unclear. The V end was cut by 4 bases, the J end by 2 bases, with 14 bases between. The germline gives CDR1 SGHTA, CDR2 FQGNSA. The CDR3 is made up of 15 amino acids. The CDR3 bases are TGTGCCAGCAGCTCCGAACCAGGTCGGCAAGAGACCCAGTACTTC. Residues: CASSSEPGRQETQYF. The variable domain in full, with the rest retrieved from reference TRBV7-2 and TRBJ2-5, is GAGVSQSPSNKVTEKGKDVELRCDPISGHTALYWYRQSLGQGLEFLIYFQGNSAPDKSGLPSDRFSAERTGGSVSTLTIQRTQQEDSAVYLCASSSEPGRQETQYFGPGTRLLVL.

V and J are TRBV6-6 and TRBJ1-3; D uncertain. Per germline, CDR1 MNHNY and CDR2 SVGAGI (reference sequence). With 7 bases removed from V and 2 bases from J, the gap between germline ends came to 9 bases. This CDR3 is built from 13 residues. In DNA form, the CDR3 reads TGTGCCAGCACCCACACCCCTGGAAACACCATATATTTT. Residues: CASTHTPGNTIYF.

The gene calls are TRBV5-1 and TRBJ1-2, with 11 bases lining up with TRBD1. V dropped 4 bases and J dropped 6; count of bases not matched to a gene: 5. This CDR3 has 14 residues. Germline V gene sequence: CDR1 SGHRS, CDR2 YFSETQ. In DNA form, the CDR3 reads TGCGCCAGCAGCCAAGGACAGGGGGCCAATGGCTACACCTTC. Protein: CASSQGQGANGYTF. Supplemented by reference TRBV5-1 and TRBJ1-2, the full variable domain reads KAGVTQTPRYLIKTRGQQVTLSCSPISGHRSVSWYQQTPGQGLQFLFEYFSETQRNKGNFPGRFSGRQFSNSRSEMNVSTLELGDSALYLCASSQGQGANGYTFGSGTRLTVV.

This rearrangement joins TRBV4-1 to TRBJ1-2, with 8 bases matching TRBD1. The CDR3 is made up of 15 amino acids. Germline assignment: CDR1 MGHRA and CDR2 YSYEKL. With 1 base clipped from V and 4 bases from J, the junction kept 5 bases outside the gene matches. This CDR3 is CASSQAGDRLYGYTF. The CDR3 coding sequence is TGCGCCAGCAGCCAAGCAGGGGACAGGCTCTATGGCTACACCTTC.

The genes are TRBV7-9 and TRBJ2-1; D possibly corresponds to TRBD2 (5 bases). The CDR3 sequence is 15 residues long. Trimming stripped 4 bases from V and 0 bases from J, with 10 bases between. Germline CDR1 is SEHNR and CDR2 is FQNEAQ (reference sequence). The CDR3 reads CASSSGLLSYNEQFF. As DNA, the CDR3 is TGTGCCAGCAGCTCCGGACTGCTCTCCTACAATGAGCAGTTCTTC.

CDR3 bases: TGTGCCAGCAGTGAAGCGACAGGGACTGAAGCTTTCTTT. It is translated as CASSEATGTEAFF. This chain joins TRBV2 and TRBJ1-1; 7 nucleotides align to TRBD1. The CDR3 has 13 residues. Germline assignment: CDR1 SNHLY and CDR2 FYNNEI. Unmatched junction bases numbered 0, after V lost 0 bases and J lost 5 bases.

CDR3 DNA: TGTGCCACGAGGGGACAGGGGAGGTACGAGCAGTACTTC. As protein: CATRGQGRYEQYF. The chain employs TRBV6-1 and TRBJ2-7; TRBD1 agrees at 10 bases. CDR3 length: 13 residues. J gave up 4 bases and V 10 bases, and 7 bases lay outside the gene matches. Germline V gene data show CDR1 as MNHNS and CDR2 as SASEGT.

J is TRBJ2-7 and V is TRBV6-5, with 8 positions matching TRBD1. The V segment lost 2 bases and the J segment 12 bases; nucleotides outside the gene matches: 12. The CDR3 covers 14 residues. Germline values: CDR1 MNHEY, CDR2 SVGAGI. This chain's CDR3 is CASSYGQGDSLRYF. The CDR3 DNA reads TGTGCCAGCAGTTACGGACAGGGAGATTCGCTTCGGTACTTC.

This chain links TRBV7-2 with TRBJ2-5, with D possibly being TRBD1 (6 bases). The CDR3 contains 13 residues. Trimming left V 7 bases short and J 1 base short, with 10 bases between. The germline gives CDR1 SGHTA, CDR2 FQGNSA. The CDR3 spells CASTRTAQETQYF. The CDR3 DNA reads TGTGCCAGCACCCGGACAGCCCAAGAGACCCAGTACTTC.